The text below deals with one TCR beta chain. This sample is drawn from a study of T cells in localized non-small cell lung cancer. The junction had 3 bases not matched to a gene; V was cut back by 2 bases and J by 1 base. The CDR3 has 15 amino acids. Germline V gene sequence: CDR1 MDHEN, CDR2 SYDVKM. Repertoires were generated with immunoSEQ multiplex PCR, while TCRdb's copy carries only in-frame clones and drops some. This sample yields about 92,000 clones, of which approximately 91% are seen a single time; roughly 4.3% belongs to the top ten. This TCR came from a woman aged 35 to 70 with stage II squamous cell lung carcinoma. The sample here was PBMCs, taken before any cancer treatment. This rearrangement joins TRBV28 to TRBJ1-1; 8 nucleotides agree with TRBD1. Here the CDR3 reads CASSLVGQGNTEAFF. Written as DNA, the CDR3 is TGTGCCAGCAGTTTAGTCGGACAGGGGAACACTGAAGCTTTCTTT. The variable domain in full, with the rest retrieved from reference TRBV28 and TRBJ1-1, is DVKVTQSSRYLVKRTGEKVFLECVQDMDHENMFWYRQDPGLGLRLIYFSYDVKMKEKGDIPEGYSVSREKKERFSLILESASTNQTSMYLCASSLVGQGNTEAFFGQGTRLTVV.